This note documents a single T cell receptor (beta chain) sequence. Together with a sample-barcoded 5' primer, a J-beta primer mix was included in a second PCR lasting about 6 to 11 cycles. TCRdb re-called the 5' RACE reads with MiXCR, one entry per CDR3 protein. The sample carries roughly 700,000 distinct CDR3 sequences, around half recorded once. The data originate from a study of blood T cells in healthy people across ages. V trimming: 8 bases; J trimming: 6 bases; junction bases outside the gene matches: 7. Germline-derived CDR1 and CDR2 are MNHEY and SVGAGI. The CDR3 length is 14 residues. Sequencing input: blood. The clonotype originates from a woman between 55 and 75 years old in good health. The rearrangement joins TRBV6-5 to TRBJ2-1; 10 bases line up with TRBD1. CDR3 sequence reads: CASGRQGAINEQFF. The DNA for the CDR3 is TGTGCCAGCGGTCGACAGGGGGCCATCAATGAGCAGTTCTTC.